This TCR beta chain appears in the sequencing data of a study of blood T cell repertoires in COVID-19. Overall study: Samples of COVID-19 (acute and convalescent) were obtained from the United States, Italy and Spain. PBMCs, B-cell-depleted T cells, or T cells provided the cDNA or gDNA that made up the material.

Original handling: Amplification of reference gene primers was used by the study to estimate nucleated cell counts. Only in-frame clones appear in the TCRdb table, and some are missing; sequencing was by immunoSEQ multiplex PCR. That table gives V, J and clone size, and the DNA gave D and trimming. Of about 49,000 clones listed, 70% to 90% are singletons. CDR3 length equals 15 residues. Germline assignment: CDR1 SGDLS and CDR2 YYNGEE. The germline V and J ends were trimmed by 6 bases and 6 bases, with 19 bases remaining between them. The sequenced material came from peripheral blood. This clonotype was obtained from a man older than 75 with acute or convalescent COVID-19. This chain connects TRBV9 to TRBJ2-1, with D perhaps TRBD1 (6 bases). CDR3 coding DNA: TGTGCCAGCACTCCATGGGACAACCTGGGCAATGAGCAGTTCTTC. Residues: CASTPWDNLGNEQFF.